Listed below are T cell receptor beta chains from one sample, sequenced in a study of T-cell reconstitution after alpha-beta-depleted transplantation in children. MiXCR, run by TCRdb on the PCR reads, gives a single entry per CDR3 protein. The profile shows a few hundred thousand distinct CDR3 sequences, more than 20% of them singletons. The input for sequencing was PBMCs, taken before TCRalphabeta/CD19-depleted stem cell transplant. These receptors all come from a boy less than two years old with Wiskott-Aldrich syndrome, due to receive a stem cell transplant. The conserved cysteine and the conserved F or W are not part of the CDR3 here.

>TRBV20-1|TRBJ2-1
SASPLAGNYEQF
>TRBV5-1|TRBJ2-7
ASSLASPSAYEQY
>TRBV11-2|TRBJ2-2
ASSFLRINTGELF
>TRBV29-1|TRBJ2-7
SANTRLNEQY
>TRBV3-1|TRBJ2-1
ATTTLAGGPEQF
>TRBV20-1|TRBJ1-5
SASNRGAMAQH
>TRBV5-1|TRBJ1-1
ASSLREGARPSAF
>TRBV24-1|TRBJ2-1
ATSDRGRMGNEQF
>TRBV5-1|TRBJ2-5
ASSLDAMETQY
>TRBV5-1|TRBJ2-5
ASSFRLGIETQY
>TRBV15|TRBJ2-1
ATSRGWNEQF
>TRBV19|TRBJ1-5
ASSPPPTGYSNQPQH
>TRBV12-3/TRBV12-4|TRBJ2-2
ASRSHNGNTGELF
>TRBV29-1|TRBJ2-1
SVEGKGRAEQF
>TRBV29-1|TRBJ2-3
SAEGQAADTQY
>TRBV5-1|TRBJ1-1
ASSAGAYNTEAF
>TRBV12-3/TRBV12-4|TRBJ2-7
ASRFGDSAYEQY
>TRBV20-1|TRBJ2-5
SAAPTLAGVYETQY
>TRBV10-3|TRBJ2-1
AIRVGRGPYNEQF
>TRBV19|TRBJ2-7
ASSIGLAGGLPYEQY
>TRBV12-3/TRBV12-4|TRBJ2-2
ASSFRSGTGELF
>TRBV5-1|TRBJ2-5
ASSLGLIQETQY
>TRBV2|TRBJ1-3
ASSQDRGAGNTIY
>TRBV5-1|TRBJ2-7
ASSLEVLAGGTTYEQY
>TRBV28|TRBJ1-4
ASSSFVRGEKLF
>TRBV2|TRBJ2-5
ASSVSSLAGETQY
>TRBV18|TRBJ2-4
ASSVAGAKNIQY
>TRBV20-1|TRBJ1-2
SAWTGKGYGYT
>TRBV5-1|TRBJ2-3
ASREGGNTQY
>TRBV11-2|TRBJ1-1
ASSLVGGHTEAF
>TRBV18|TRBJ2-5
ASSPGGAETHY
>TRBV20-1|TRBJ2-7
SARGQRFPYEQY
>TRBV6-1|TRBJ2-7
ASIRSGSPLLEQY
>TRBV5-1|TRBJ2-2
ASSFGARVNTGELF
>TRBV24-1|TRBJ2-2
ATSDSTVNTGELF
>TRBV10-3|TRBJ2-2
AISVSGENTGELF
>TRBV7-9|TRBJ1-2
ASSFEGFLGYT
>TRBV11-1|TRBJ2-1
ASSTLGLAGEPGQF
>TRBV18|TRBJ2-1
ASSRILESGNEQF
>TRBV12-3/TRBV12-4|TRBJ2-1
ASSSSSGGSSYNEQF
>TRBV12-3/TRBV12-4|TRBJ2-1
ASTRTSGVVYNEQF
>TRBV27|TRBJ2-1
ASSIGNEQF